The T cell receptor beta chain under discussion was sequenced for a study of shared clonotypes between healthy human individuals. Assay used: immunoSEQ multiplex PCR; TCRdb lists only in-frame clones, some missing. The sample shows some 95,000 clones, 65% to 70% of them seen only once. The V and J ends lost 0 bases and 2 bases respectively, with 9 bases between them. Per germline, CDR1 SGHNT and CDR2 YYREEE (reference sequence). The CDR3 is made up of 14 amino acids. Source material: memory CD8+ T cells sorted from blood. Subset defined: CD45RO+ cells pooled with CCR7-negative TemRA cells. The V call is TRBV5-4, the J call TRBJ2-7; D is possibly TRBD2 (5 bases). The receptor comes from a man aged 25 to 45 in good health. The CDR3 loop is CASSLGLATYEQYF. Here the CDR3 DNA reads TGTGCCAGCAGCTTGGGGCTAGCCACCTACGAGCAGTACTTC.